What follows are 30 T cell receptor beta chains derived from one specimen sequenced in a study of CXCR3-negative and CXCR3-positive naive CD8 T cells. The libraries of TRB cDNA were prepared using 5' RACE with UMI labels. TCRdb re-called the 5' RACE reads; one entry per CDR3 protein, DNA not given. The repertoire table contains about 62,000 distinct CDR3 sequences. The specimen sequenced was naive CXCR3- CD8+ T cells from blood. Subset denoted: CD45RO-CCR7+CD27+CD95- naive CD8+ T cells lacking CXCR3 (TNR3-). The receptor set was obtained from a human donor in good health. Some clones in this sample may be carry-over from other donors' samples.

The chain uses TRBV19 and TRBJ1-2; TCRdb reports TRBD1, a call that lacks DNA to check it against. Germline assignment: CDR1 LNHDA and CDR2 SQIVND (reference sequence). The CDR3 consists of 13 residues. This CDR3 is CASIGGSYYGYTF.

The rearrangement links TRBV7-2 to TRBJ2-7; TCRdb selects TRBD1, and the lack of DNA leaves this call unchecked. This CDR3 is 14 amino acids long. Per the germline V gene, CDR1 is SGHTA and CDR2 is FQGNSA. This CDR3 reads CASSPVGGGAEQYF.

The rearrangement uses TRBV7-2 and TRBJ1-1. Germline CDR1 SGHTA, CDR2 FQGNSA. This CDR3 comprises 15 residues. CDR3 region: CASSLAWGTNTEAFF. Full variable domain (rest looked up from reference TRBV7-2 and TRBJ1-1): GAGVSQSPSNKVTEKGKDVELRCDPISGHTALYWYRQSLGQGLEFLIYFQGNSAPDKSGLPSDRFSAERTGGSVSTLTIQRTQQEDSAVYLCASSLAWGTNTEAFFGQGTRLTVV.

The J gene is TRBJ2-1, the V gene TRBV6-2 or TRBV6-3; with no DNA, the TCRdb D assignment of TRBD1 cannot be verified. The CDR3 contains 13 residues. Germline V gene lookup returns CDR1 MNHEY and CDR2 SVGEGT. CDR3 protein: CASANRAGNEQFF.

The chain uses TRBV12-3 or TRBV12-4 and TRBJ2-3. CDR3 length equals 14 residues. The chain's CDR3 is CASFSGDPTDTQYF.

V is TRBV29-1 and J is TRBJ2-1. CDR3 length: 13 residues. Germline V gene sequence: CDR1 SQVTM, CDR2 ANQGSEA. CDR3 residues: CSVVLFDYNEQFF.

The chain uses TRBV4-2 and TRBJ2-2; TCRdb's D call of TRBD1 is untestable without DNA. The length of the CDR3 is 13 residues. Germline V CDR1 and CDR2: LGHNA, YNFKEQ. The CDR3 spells CASSLPVTGELFF.

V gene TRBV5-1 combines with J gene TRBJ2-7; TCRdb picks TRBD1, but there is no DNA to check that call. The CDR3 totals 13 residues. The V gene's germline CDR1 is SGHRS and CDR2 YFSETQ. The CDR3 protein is CASSSGTGLEQYF.

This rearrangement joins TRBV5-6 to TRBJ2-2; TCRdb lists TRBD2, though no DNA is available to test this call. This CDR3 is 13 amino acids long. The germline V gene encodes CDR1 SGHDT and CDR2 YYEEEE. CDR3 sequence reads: CASSLDLPGELFF.

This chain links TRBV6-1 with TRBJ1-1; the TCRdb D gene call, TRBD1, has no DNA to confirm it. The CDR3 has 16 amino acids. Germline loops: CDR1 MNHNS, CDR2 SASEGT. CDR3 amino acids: CASSQEQGGWNTEAFF.

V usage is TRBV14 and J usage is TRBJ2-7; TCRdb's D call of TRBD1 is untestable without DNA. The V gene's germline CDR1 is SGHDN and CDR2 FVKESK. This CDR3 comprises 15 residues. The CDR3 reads CASSHRDRPNYEQYF.

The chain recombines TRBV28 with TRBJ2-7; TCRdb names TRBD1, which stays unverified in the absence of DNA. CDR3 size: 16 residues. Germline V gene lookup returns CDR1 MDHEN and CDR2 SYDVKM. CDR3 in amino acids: CASSLFGVPGLYEQYF.

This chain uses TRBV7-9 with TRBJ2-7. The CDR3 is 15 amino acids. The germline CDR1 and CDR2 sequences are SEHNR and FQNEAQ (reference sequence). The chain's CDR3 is CASSLDFGISDEQYF. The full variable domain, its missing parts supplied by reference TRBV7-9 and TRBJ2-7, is DTGVSQNPRHKITKRGQNVTFRCDPISEHNRLYWYRQTLGQGPEFLTYFQNEAQLEKSRLLSDRFSAERPKGSFSTLEIQRTEQGDSAMYLCASSLDFGISDEQYFGPGTRLTVT.

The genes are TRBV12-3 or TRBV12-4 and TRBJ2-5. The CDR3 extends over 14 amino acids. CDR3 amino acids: CASSLSTYLETQYF.

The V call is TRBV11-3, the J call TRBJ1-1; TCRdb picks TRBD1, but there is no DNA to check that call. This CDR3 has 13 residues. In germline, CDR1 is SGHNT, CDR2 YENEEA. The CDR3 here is CATCRTVNTEAFF.

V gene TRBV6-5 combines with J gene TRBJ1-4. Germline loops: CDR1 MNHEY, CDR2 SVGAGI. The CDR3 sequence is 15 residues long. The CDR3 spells CASSPTIATNEKLFF.

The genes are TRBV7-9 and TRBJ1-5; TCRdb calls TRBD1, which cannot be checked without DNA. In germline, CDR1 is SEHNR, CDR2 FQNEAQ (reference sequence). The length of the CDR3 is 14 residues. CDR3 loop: CASSAGGRDQPQHF.

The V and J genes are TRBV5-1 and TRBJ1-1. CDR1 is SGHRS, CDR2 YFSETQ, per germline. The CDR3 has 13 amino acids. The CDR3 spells CASSSGGDTEAFF.

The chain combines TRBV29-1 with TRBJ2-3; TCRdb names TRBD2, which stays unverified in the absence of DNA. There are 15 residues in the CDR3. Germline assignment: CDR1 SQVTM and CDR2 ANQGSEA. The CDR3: CSGSTSGMGSDTQYF.

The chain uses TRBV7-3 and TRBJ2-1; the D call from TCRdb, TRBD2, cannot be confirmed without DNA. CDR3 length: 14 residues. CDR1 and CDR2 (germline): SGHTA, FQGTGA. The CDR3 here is CASSLLAGTNEQFF.

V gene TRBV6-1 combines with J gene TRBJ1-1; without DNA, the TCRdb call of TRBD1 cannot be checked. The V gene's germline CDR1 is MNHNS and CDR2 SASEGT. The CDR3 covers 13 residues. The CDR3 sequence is CASSSGQFPEAFF.

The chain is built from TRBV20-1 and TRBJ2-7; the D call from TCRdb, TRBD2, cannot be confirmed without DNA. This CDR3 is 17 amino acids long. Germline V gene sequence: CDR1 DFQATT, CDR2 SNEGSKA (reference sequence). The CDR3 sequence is CSARAPLTSGRTHEQYF.

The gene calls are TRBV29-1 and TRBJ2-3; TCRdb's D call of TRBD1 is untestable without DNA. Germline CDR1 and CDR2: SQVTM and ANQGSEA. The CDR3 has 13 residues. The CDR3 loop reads CSVESGRVDTQYF.

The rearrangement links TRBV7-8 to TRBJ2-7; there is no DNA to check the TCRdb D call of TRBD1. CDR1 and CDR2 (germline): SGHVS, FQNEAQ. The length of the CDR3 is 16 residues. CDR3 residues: CASSSPRQAVSYEQYF.

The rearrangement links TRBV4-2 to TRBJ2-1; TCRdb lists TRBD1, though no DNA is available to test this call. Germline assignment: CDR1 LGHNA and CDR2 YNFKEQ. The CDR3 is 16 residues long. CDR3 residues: CASSQDGWDNFNEQFF.

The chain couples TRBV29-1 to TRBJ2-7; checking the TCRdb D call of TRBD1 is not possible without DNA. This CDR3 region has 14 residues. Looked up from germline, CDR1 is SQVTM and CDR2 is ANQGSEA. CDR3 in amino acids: CSVEGEQGNYEQYF.

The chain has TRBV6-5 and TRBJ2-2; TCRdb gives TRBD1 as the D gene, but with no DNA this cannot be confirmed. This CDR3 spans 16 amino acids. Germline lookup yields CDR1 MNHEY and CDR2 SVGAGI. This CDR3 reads CASSTNRVRGTGELFF.

The CDR3 here is CASSYSAYTDTQYF. The chain employs TRBV7-2 and TRBJ2-3. Per germline, CDR1 SGHTA and CDR2 FQGNSA. The CDR3 is 14 amino acids.

CDR3 sequence reads: CASSLMRGGGGSLYNEQFF. This chain joins TRBV7-2 and TRBJ2-1; TCRdb outputs TRBD2, but without DNA this stays unchecked. The CDR3 covers 19 residues. Germline V gene sequence: CDR1 SGHTA, CDR2 FQGNSA.

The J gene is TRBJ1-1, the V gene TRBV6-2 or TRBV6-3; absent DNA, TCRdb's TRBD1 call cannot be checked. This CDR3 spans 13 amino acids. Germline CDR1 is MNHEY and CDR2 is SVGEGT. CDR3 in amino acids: CASSYGGPPEAFF.